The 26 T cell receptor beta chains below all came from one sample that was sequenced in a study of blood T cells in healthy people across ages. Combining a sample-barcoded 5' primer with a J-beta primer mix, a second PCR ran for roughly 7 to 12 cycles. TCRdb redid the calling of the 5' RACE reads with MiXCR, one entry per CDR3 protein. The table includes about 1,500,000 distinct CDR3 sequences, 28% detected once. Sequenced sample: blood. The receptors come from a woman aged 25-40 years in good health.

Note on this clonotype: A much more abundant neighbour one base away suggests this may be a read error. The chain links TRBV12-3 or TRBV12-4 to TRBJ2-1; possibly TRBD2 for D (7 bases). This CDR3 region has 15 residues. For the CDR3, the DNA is TGTGCCAGCAGTTTTCGGCAGGGGAGGGGGAATGAGAAGTTCTTC. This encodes CASSFRQGRGNEKFF.

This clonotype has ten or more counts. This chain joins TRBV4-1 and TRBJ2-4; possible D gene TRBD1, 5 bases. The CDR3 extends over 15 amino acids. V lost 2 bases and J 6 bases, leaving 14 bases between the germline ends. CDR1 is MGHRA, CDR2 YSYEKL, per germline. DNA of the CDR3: TGCGCCAGCAGCCAACTAACCGCCCAGGGAAACATTCAGTACTTC. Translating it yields CASSQLTAQGNIQYF.

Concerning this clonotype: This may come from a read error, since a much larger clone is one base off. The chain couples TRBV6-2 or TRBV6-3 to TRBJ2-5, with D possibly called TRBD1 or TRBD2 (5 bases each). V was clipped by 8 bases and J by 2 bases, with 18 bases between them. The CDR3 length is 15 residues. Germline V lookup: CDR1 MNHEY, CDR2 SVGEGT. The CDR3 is CASRRRRDVQETQYF. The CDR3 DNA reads TGTGCCAGCCGACGACGCAGGGACGTTCAAGAGACCCAGTACTTC.

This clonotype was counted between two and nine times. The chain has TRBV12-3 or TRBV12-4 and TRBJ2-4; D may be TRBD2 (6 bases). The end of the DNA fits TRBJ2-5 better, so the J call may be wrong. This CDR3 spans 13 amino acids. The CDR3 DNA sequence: TGTGCCACAGCGAGGAGGGCGGGAGAGACCCAGTACTTC. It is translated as CATARRAGETQYF.

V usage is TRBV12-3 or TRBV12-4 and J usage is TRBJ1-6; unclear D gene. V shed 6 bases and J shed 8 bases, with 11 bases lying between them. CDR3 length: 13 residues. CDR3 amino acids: CASSPELDSPLHF. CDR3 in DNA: TGTGCCAGCAGCCCTGAATTAGATTCACCCCTCCACTTT.

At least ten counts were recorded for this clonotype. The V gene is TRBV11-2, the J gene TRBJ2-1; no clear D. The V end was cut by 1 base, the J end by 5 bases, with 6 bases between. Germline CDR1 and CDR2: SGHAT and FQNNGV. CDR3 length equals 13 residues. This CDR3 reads CASSLVINNEQFF. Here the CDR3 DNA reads TGTGCCAGCAGCTTAGTCATCAACAATGAGCAGTTCTTC.

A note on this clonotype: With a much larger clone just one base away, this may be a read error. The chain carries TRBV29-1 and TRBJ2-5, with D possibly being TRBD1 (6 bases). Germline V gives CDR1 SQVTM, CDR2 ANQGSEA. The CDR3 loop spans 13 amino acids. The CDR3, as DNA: TGCAGCGTTGATCTACAGGGTGGGGAGACCCAGTGCTTC. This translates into CSVDLQGGETQCF. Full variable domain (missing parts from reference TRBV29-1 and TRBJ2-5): SAVISQKPSRDICQRGTSLTIQCQVDSQVTMMFWYRQQPGQSLTLIATANQGSEATYESGFVIDKFPISRPNLTFSTLTVSNMSPEDSSIYLCSVDLQGGETQCFGPGTRLLVL.

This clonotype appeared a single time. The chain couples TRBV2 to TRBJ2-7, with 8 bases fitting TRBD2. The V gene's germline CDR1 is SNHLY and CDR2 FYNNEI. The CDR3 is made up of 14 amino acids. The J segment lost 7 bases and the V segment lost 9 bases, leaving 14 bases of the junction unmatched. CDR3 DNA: TGTGCCAGTCTGACTAGCGCAACAAACAATGAGCAGTACTTC. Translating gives CASLTSATNNEQYF.

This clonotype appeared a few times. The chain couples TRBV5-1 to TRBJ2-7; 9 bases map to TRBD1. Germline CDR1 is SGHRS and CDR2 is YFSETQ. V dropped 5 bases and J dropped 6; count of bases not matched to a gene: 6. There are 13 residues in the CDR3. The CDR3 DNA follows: TGCGCCAGCAGGGAAACAGGGGGCGCCGAGCAGTACTTC. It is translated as CASRETGGAEQYF.

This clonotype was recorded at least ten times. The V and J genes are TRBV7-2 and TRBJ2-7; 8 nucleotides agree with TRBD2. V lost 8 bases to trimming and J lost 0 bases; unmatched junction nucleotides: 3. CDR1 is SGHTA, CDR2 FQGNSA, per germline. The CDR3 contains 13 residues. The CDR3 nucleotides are TGTGCCAGCGCCGGGACTAGCTCCTACGAGCAGTACTTC. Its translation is CASAGTSSYEQYF.

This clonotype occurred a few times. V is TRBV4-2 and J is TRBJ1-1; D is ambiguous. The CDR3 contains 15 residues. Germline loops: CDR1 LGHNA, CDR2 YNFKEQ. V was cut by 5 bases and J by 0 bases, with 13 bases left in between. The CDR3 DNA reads TGTGCCAGCAGCTTTACTGGACGGCTGAACACTGAAGCTTTCTTT. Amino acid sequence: CASSFTGRLNTEAFF.

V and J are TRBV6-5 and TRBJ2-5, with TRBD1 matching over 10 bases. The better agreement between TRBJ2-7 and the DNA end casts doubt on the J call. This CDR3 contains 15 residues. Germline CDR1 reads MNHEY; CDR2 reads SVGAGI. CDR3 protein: CASSYSTGGLSEQYF. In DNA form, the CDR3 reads TGTGCCAGCAGTTACTCGACAGGGGGCCTTTCCGAGCAGTACTTC.

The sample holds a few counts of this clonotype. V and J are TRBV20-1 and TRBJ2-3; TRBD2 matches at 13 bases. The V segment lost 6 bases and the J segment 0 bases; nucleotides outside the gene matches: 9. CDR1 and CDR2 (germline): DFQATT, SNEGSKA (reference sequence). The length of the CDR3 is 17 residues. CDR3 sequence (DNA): TGCAGTGCCACCGGACTAGCGGGAGTAGGTAGCACAGATACGCAGTATTTT. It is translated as CSATGLAGVGSTDTQYF.

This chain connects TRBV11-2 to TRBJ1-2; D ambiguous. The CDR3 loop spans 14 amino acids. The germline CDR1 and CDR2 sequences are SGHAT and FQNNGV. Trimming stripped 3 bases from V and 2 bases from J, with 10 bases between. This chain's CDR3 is CASSLQASNYGYTF. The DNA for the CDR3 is TGTGCCAGCAGCTTGCAGGCCTCAAACTATGGCTACACCTTC.

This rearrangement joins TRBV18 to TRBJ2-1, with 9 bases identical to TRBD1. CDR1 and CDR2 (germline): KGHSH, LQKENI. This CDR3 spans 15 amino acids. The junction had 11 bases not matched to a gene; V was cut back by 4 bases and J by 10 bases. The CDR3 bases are TGTGCCAGCTCACTGGGGACAGGGAGCTCCTACGAGCAGTTCTTC. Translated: CASSLGTGSSYEQFF.

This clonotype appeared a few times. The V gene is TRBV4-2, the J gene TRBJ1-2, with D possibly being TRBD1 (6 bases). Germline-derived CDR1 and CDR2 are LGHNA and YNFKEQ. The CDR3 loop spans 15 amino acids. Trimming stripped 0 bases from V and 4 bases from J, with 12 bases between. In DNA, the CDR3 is TGTGCCAGCAGCCAAGAACAGGGCCAACGCTATGGCTACACCTTC. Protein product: CASSQEQGQRYGYTF.

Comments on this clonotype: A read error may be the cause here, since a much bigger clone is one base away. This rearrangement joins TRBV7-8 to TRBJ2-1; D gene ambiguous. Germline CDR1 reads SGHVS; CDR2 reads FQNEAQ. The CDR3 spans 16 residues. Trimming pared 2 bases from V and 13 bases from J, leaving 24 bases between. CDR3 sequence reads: CASSLLRSEVKNIQFF. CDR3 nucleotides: TGTGCCAGCAGCTTATTGAGGTCAGAAGTCAAAAACATTCAGTTCTTC.

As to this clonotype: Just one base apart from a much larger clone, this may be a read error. The CDR3 sequence is CASYSGYRENEQYF. CDR3 DNA sequence: TGTGCCAGCTACAGCGGGTATCGGGAGAATGAGCAGTACTTC. The chain carries TRBV7-9 and TRBJ2-7; perhaps TRBD2 as D (6 bases). The CDR3 length is 14 residues. Between the trimmed V and J ends, which lost 8 bases and 7 bases, there was a span of 21 bases. Germline loops: CDR1 SEHNR, CDR2 FQNEAQ (reference sequence).

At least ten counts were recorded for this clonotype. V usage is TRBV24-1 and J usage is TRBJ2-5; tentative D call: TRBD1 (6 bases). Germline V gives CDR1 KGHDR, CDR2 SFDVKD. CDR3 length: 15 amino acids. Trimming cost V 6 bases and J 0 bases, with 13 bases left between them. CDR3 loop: CATSQGTHNQETQYF. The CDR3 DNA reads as TGTGCCACCAGTCAGGGGACACACAACCAAGAGACCCAGTACTTC.

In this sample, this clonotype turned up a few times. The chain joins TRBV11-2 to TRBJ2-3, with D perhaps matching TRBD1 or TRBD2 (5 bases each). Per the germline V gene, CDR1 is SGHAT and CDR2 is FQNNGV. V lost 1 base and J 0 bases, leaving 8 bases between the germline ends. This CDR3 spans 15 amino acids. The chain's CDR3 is CASSLVRDSTDTQYF. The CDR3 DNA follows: TGTGCCAGCAGCTTAGTTAGGGACAGCACAGATACGCAGTATTTT. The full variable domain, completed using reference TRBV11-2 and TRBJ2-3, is EAGVAQSPRYKIIEKRQSVAFWCNPISGHATLYWYQQILGQGPKLLIQFQNNGVVDDSQLPKDRFSAERLKGVDSTLKIQPAKLEDSAVYLCASSLVRDSTDTQYFGPGTRLTVL.

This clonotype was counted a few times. This CDR3 reads CATKPGQYYGYTF. In nucleotides, the CDR3 is TGTGCCACCAAGCCCGGACAGTACTATGGCTACACCTTC. The rearrangement links TRBV6-6 to TRBJ1-2; weak D call: TRBD1 (6 bases). V dropped 10 bases and J dropped 3 bases, with 15 bases sitting between them. Germline V gene sequence: CDR1 MNHNY, CDR2 SVGAGI (reference sequence). CDR3 length: 13 amino acids.

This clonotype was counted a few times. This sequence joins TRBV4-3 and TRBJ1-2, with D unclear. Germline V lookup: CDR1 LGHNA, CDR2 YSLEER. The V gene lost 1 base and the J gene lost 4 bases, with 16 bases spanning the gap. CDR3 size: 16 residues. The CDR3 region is CASSQGTPGIRYGYTF. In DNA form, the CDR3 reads TGCGCCAGCAGCCAAGGCACGCCCGGGATCCGCTATGGCTACACCTTC.

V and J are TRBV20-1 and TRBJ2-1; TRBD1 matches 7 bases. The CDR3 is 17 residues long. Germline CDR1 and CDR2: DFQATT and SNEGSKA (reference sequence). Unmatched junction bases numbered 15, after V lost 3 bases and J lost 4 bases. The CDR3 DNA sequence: TGCAGTGCTAGGAGGGGGCTTGGGTCAGGGCTATACAATGAGCAGTTCTTC. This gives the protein CSARRGLGSGLYNEQFF.

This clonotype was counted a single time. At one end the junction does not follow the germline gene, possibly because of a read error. The CDR3 reads CAGSSGLAGETQYF. DNA for the CDR3: TGTGCCGGCAGCTCTGGGCTAGCCGGAGAGACCCAGTACTTC. V is TRBV13 and J is TRBJ2-7; TRBD2 is a possible D gene (5 bases). The DNA end is more similar to TRBJ2-5, so the J call may be wrong. CDR3 length: 14 residues. The germline CDR1 and CDR2 sequences are PRHDT and FYEKMQ (reference sequence).

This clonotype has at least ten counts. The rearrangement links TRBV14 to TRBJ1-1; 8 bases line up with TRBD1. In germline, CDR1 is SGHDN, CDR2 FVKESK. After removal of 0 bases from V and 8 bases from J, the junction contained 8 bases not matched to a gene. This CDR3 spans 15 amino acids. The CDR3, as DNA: TGTGCCAGCAGCCAAGAGGGGACAGGCCTGACGGAAGCTTTCTTT. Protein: CASSQEGTGLTEAFF.

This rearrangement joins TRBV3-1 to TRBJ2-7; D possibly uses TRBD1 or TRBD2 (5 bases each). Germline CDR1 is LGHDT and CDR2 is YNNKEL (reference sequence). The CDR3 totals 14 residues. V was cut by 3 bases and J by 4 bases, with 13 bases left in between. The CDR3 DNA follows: TGTGCCAGCAGCCACAACCTGGGGGTATACGAGCAGTACTTC. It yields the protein CASSHNLGVYEQYF.